The text below deals with one T cell receptor (beta chain). Its antigen remains unidentified. CD4+ cells yielded CD45RA+ naive and CD45RA-negative memory subsets. Per the germline V gene, CDR1 is MGHDK and CDR2 is SYGVNS. This CDR3 contains 18 residues. J gave up 0 bases and V 3 bases, and 11 bases lay outside the gene matches. This entry comes from a study of shared clonotypes between healthy human individuals. The study's findings and limits: Clonotypes which were not shared had lower generation probabilities than clonotypes that all four donors shared.

The data were produced by immunoSEQ multiplex PCR, yet TCRdb's version contains in-frame clones alone and is incomplete. The sample has roughly 300,000 clones; more than 60% are singletons. The specimen was memory CD4+ T cells sorted from blood. Subset: CD45RA-negative fraction. V usage is TRBV25-1 and J usage is TRBJ2-1; 7 positions match TRBD2. The TCR originated in a man aged 30-40 years in good health. The CDR3 DNA follows: TGTGCCAGCAGTGAGGTGGGAGGGCCACGTAACTCCTACAATGAGCAGTTCTTC. Amino acids: CASSEVGGPRNSYNEQFF.